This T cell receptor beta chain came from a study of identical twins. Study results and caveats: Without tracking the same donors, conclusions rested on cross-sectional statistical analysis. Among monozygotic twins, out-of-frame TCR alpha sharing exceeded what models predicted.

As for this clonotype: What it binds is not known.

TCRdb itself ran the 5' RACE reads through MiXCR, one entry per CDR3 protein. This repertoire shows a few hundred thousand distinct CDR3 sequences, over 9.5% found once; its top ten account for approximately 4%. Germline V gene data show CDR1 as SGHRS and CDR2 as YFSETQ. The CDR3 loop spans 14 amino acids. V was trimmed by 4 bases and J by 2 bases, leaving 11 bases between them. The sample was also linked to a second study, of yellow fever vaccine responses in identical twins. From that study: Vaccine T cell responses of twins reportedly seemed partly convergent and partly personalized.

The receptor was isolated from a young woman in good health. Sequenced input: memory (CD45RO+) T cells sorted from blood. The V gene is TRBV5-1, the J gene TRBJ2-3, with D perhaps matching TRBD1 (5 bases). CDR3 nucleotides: TGCGCCAGCAGCCCTGACAGTTTCACAGATACGCAGTATTTT. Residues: CASSPDSFTDTQYF.